This TCR beta chain was sequenced in a study of T cells in Graves' hyperthyroidism and ophthalmopathy. Whole-study results and caveats: Also found in blood were most expanded thyroid clonotypes above 0.001.

This clonotype was seen repeatedly, ten times or more. What it recognizes is unknown. RNA transcripts yielded amplified TCR beta CDR3 regions. The TCR CDR3 was amplified in a first-round RT-PCR using the HTBI primer set. TCRdb analysed the multiplex PCR reads with MiXCR anew, one entry per CDR3 protein. The repertoire holds about 840,000 distinct CDR3 sequences, with roughly 37% as singletons. This CDR3 has 13 amino acids. Germline CDR1 and CDR2: SGHVS and FQNEAQ. Trimming cost V 5 bases and J 5 bases; bases outside gene matches: 5. This receptor was obtained from a man aged 18 to 30 with Graves' hyperthyroidism. Sequences were obtained from blood. The gene calls are TRBV7-8 and TRBJ2-7, with TRBD2 matching 8 bases. This CDR3 reads CASSLSGSHEQYF. CDR3 in DNA: TGTGCCAGCAGCCTGAGCGGGAGCCACGAGCAGTACTTC.